These T cell receptor beta chains were read from a single sample in a study of T-cell reconstitution after alpha-beta-depleted transplantation in children. A single record per CDR3 protein comes from TCRdb applying MiXCR to the PCR reads. In the table there are 190,000 or so distinct CDR3 sequences, over 5.5% of which are singletons. The sequenced sample was PBMCs from the stem cell graft donor, obtained from the stem cell graft. Every receptor here comes from a human donor who donated a stem cell graft to a child with Wiskott-Aldrich syndrome. The CDR3 runs from the conserved cysteine through the conserved F or W. Each record gives: J gene, V gene, CDR3 protein.

TRBJ1-1	TRBV12-3/TRBV12-4	CASSLGQVAEAFF
TRBJ1-1	TRBV29-1	CSVPFGSTEAFF
TRBJ2-1	TRBV27	CASSFSRVGWTEQFF
TRBJ2-1	TRBV4-3	CASSQVHSLGGNEQFF
TRBJ1-1	TRBV12-3/TRBV12-4	CASSLSGGGTEAFF
TRBJ2-3	TRBV12-3/TRBV12-4	CASSLKIGQSTDTQYF
TRBJ2-1	TRBV9	CASSVGASFYNEQFF
TRBJ1-4	TRBV28	CASSQPGDATNEKLFF
TRBJ2-1	TRBV7-2	CASSLGIRNEQFF
TRBJ2-1	TRBV5-1	CASSLQGPAGGSWNEQFF
TRBJ2-3	TRBV21-1	CASSPLKAGGPTPGDTQYF
TRBJ1-1	TRBV7-9	CASSPTQPTEPEAFF
TRBJ1-1	TRBV13	CASGTVVNTEAFF
TRBJ2-7	TRBV28	CASQGGYEQYF
TRBJ1-2	TRBV20-1	CSARGDGGYRHGYTF
TRBJ2-5	TRBV24-1	CATSPDPGLAGDWETQYF
TRBJ2-1	TRBV6-2/TRBV6-3	CASNYTPGQTYNEQFF
TRBJ2-1	TRBV28	CASYQPGTGSWYEQFF
TRBJ2-7	TRBV5-1	CASSQTSGGTTGEQYF
TRBJ2-5	TRBV5-1	CASSLIPGEETQYF
TRBJ2-1	TRBV24-1	CATSDNRAQGWRDNEQFF
TRBJ2-1	TRBV20-1	CSARDRLAGVDEQFF
TRBJ2-2	TRBV11-2	CASSLEASGELTGELFF
TRBJ2-7	TRBV6-5	CASSYSDSRSYEQYF
TRBJ1-6	TRBV27	CASSPRTGWNSPLHF
TRBJ2-7	TRBV3-1	CASSHPPSTLQPYEQYF
TRBJ2-7	TRBV3-1	CASSQDRGGPYEQYF
TRBJ2-1	TRBV30	CAWWRDVVNEQFF
TRBJ1-4	TRBV5-1	CASSPQGEANEKLFF
TRBJ1-1	TRBV12-3/TRBV12-4	CASSQQGWGNTEAFF
TRBJ2-1	TRBV6-5	CASSYETSGLGEQFF
TRBJ2-6	TRBV3-1	CASSQVSGSGANVLTF
TRBJ2-5	TRBV29-1	CSVDSGGDQETQYF
TRBJ1-1	TRBV12-3/TRBV12-4	CASSLEVTEAFF
TRBJ2-1	TRBV27	CASSFQFSEQFF
TRBJ1-1	TRBV28	CASSLPQGRTEAFF
TRBJ2-1	TRBV2	CASSKTSGGTDEQFF
TRBJ1-3	TRBV2	CASRGHTIYF
TRBJ2-7	TRBV5-1	CASSLEGVDRGDEQYF
TRBJ2-7	TRBV29-1	CSVEKGGRSYEQYF
TRBJ2-5	TRBV10-3	CAISDPTRSLETQYF
TRBJ2-1	TRBV12-3/TRBV12-4	CASSSAGGDEQFF
TRBJ2-5	TRBV5-1	CASSSWTGPTETQYF
TRBJ2-1	TRBV29-1	CSADIIRAAYNEQFF
TRBJ2-3	TRBV7-6	CASSLATASTDTQYF
TRBJ1-4	TRBV5-6	CASSLPANEKLFF
TRBJ2-4	TRBV24-1	CATSDLEEGDIQYF
TRBJ2-7	TRBV6-5	CASSYRGRGHPYEQYF
TRBJ1-1	TRBV5-1	CASSLSRLPLNTEAFF
TRBJ2-2	TRBV28	CASSFVSGRGFTGELFF
TRBJ2-2	TRBV5-1	CASHPGWGDANTGELFF
TRBJ2-7	TRBV28	CASSPHRDVPVYF
TRBJ2-1	TRBV25-1	CASSVSGGNEQFF
TRBJ2-7	TRBV6-6	CASSIQREGEQYF
TRBJ2-2	TRBV10-3	CAIRGTSPGELFF